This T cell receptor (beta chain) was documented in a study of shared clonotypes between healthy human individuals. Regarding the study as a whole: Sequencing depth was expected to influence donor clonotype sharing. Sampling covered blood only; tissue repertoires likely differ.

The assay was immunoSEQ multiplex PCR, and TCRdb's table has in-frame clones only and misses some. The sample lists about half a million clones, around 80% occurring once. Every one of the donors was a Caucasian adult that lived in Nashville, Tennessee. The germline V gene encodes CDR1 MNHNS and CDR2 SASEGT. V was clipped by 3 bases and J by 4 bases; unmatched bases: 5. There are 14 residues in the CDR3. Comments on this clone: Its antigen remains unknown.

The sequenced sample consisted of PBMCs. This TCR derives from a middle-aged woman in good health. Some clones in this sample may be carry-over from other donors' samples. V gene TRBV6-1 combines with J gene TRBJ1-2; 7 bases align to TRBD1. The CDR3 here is CASSDSGQPYGYTF. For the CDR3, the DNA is TGTGCCAGCAGTGATTCGGGACAGCCCTATGGCTACACCTTC.